Below are 18 T cell receptor beta chains sequenced from a single sample in a study of OX40 agonist ivuxolimab in advanced cancers. The assay was immunoSEQ multiplex PCR, and TCRdb's table has in-frame clones only and misses some. The sample lists some 74,000 clones; less than 95% were seen once. The specimen was CD4+ or CD8+ T cells sorted from blood, collected in a trial of the OX40 agonist ivuxolimab. All receptors derive from an adult with an advanced solid tumor such as melanoma, head and neck, liver or kidney cancer.

The rearrangement links TRBV19 to TRBJ2-7; 15 bases are shared with TRBD2. With V trimmed by 5 bases and J by 6 bases, 8 bases remained unmatched. The CDR3 is 16 residues long. Looked up from germline, CDR1 is LNHDA and CDR2 is SQIVND (reference sequence). The CDR3 bases are TGTGCCAGTAGTCCGGGACTAGCGGGGGGTTTTCCCGAGCAGTACTTC. Translation: CASSPGLAGGFPEQYF.

This chain links TRBV7-8 with TRBJ1-3; perhaps TRBD1 as D (5 bases). Germline V CDR1 and CDR2: SGHVS, FQNEAQ. The CDR3 consists of 19 residues. V was trimmed by 2 bases and J by 1 base, leaving 21 bases between them. The CDR3 region is CASSLPFLREGNSGNTIYF. CDR3 coding DNA: TGTGCCAGCAGCTTACCTTTTTTAAGGGAGGGGAATTCTGGAAACACCATATATTTT.

The rearrangement joins TRBV19 to TRBJ2-4; no reliable D call. The CDR3 extends over 15 amino acids. V was cut by 2 bases and J by 6 bases, with 14 bases left in between. The germline V gene encodes CDR1 LNHDA and CDR2 SQIVND (reference sequence). CDR3 nucleotide sequence: TGTGCCAGTAGTATAAATTCAGGCCTAGGAAACATTCAGTACTTC. It translates to CASSINSGLGNIQYF.

This clone appeared a single time. For the CDR3, the DNA is TGTGCCAGCAGTGGGCGCGACAGTCCCTACGAGCAGTACTTC. Translating it yields CASSGRDSPYEQYF. V gene TRBV27 combines with J gene TRBJ2-7; maybe TRBD1 (5 bases). The length of the CDR3 is 14 residues. Trimming left V 5 bases short and J 2 bases short, with 13 bases between. Germline assignment: CDR1 MNHEY and CDR2 SMNVEV (reference sequence).

This clone was observed a single time. The chain employs TRBV14 and TRBJ1-5; 9 bases align to TRBD1. The V and J ends lost 0 bases and 0 bases, in that order; junction bases with no gene match: 3. The CDR3 loop spans 17 amino acids. Per the germline V gene, CDR1 is SGHDN and CDR2 is FVKESK. This chain's CDR3 is CASSQEGDRVSNQPQHF. Written as DNA, the CDR3 is TGTGCCAGCAGCCAAGAAGGGGACAGGGTTAGCAATCAGCCCCAGCATTTT.

The CDR3 here is CASSYSRGDQPQHF. CDR3 DNA: TGTGCCAGCAGTTACTCTAGAGGCGATCAGCCCCAGCATTTT. The chain carries TRBV6-5 and TRBJ1-5, with no clear D. V was shortened by 0 bases and J by 5 bases, with 8 bases between the two germline ends. The CDR3 covers 14 residues. Germline CDR1 is MNHEY and CDR2 is SVGAGI.

The chain combines TRBV6-5 with TRBJ1-3, with D possibly matching TRBD1 (5 bases). The V and J ends lost 8 bases and 7 bases respectively, with 9 bases between them. The CDR3 loop spans 11 amino acids. Germline CDR1 MNHEY, CDR2 SVGAGI. Written as DNA, the CDR3 is TGTGCCAGCGCCCCAGGGAACACCATATATTTT. It codes for CASAPGNTIYF.

V is TRBV28 and J is TRBJ1-2; D is undetermined. Trimming removed 3 bases at V and 4 bases at J, with 9 bases between. There are 13 residues in the CDR3. Germline-derived CDR1 and CDR2 are MDHEN and SYDVKM. In DNA, the CDR3 is TGTGCCAGCAGTTTTGAGCCCTCCTATGGCTACACCTTC. It translates to CASSFEPSYGYTF.

The rearrangement uses TRBV30 and TRBJ1-2, with D maybe TRBD1 (6 bases). CDR3 size: 15 residues. Germline loops: CDR1 GTSNPN, CDR2 SVGIG (reference sequence). V lost 0 bases and J 6 bases, leaving 17 bases between the germline ends. CDR3 region: CAWSVGTQGKDGYTF. The CDR3 coding sequence is TGTGCCTGGAGTGTGGGCACTCAGGGGAAAGATGGCTACACCTTC. The whole variable domain, remainder taken from reference TRBV30 and TRBJ1-2, is SQTIHQWPATLVQPVGSPLSLECTVEGTSNPNLYWYRQAAGRGLQLLFYSVGIGQISSEVPQNLSASRPQDRQFILSSKKLLLSDSGFYLCAWSVGTQGKDGYTFGSGTRLTVV.

The J gene is TRBJ2-1, the V gene TRBV5-4, with a tentative D call TRBD1 (6 bases). Germline values: CDR1 SGHNT, CDR2 YYREEE (reference sequence). The CDR3 length is 17 residues. V lost 4 bases and J lost 9, with 26 bases in between. The CDR3 loop is CASSGLQRDKGRFEQFF. The CDR3 nucleotides read TGTGCCAGCAGCGGACTCCAACGGGACAAGGGAAGGTTTGAGCAGTTCTTC.

The chain combines TRBV14 with TRBJ1-4; maybe TRBD1 (6 bases). The V end was cut by 3 bases, the J end by 8 bases, with 19 bases between. Per germline, CDR1 SGHDN and CDR2 FVKESK. The CDR3 has 16 amino acids. The CDR3 nucleotides read TGTGCCAGCAGCCACCCAACAGGGACGGGCAAGGAAAAACTGTTTTTT. Protein sequence: CASSHPTGTGKEKLFF.

Points on this clone: The junction departs from the called germline gene at one end, perhaps through a read error. The J gene is TRBJ2-3, the V gene TRBV20-1, with unresolved D. CDR1 and CDR2 from the germline V gene are DFQATT and SNEGSKA (reference sequence). The CDR3 totals 10 residues. CDR3 sequence: CSATEDTQYF. CDR3 DNA: TGCAGCGCTACAGAGGATACGCAGTATTTT.

The chain recombines TRBV9 with TRBJ2-2; TRBD2 is a possible D gene (5 bases). The CDR3 length is 15 residues. The V gene lost 0 bases and the J gene lost 3 bases, with 9 bases spanning the gap. Germline assignment: CDR1 SGDLS and CDR2 YYNGEE. The CDR3 loop reads CASSVGGLDTGELFF. The CDR3 nucleotides read TGTGCCAGCAGCGTAGGAGGGTTGGACACCGGGGAGCTGTTTTTT.

The chain recombines TRBV4-3 with TRBJ2-7; D is perhaps TRBD2 (7 bases). CDR1 and CDR2 (germline): LGHNA, YSLEER. With 1 base removed from V and 10 bases from J, the gap between germline ends came to 17 bases. There are 14 residues in the CDR3. The CDR3 loop reads CASSQGPGGPLQYF. Here the CDR3 DNA reads TGCGCCAGCAGCCAAGGCCCCGGGGGGCCCCTACAGTACTTC.

For the CDR3, the DNA is TGTGCCAGCAGTCCGGCAGGGGCCTACGAGCAGTACTTC. Its translation is CASSPAGAYEQYF. V and J are TRBV5-4 and TRBJ2-7; D might be TRBD1 (6 bases). CDR1 SGHNT and CDR2 YYREEE come from the germline V gene (reference sequence). The V and J ends lost 5 bases and 2 bases respectively, with 11 bases between them. This CDR3 contains 13 residues.

Judged by abundance, this clone is medium-sized. The chain links TRBV4-3 to TRBJ2-6; D unresolved. The germline gives CDR1 LGHNA, CDR2 YSLEER. The CDR3 consists of 18 residues. Trimming took 1 base from V and 0 from J, leaving 13 bases between them. The CDR3 DNA sequence: TGCGCCAGCAGCCAAGTCATACAGCCCCACTCTGGGGCCAACGTCCTGACTTTC. Protein sequence: CASSQVIQPHSGANVLTF.

The chain couples TRBV19 to TRBJ1-5; D is unresolved. Per germline, CDR1 LNHDA and CDR2 SQIVND (reference sequence). This CDR3 has 14 amino acids. The V gene lost 3 bases and the J gene lost 0 bases, with 6 bases spanning the gap. CDR3 nucleotides: TGTGCCAGTAGTATCGGCTATAGCAATCAGCCCCAGCATTTT. Translation: CASSIGYSNQPQHF.

The chain uses TRBV6-5 and TRBJ2-7, with TRBD2 as a possible D gene (5 bases). The CDR3 extends over 14 amino acids. In germline, CDR1 is MNHEY, CDR2 SVGAGI. The V gene lost 2 bases and the J gene lost 4 bases, with 12 bases spanning the gap. CDR3 nucleotide sequence: TGTGCCAGCAGTTACGAGGGCAGACCGTACGAGCAGTACTTC. Its translation: CASSYEGRPYEQYF.